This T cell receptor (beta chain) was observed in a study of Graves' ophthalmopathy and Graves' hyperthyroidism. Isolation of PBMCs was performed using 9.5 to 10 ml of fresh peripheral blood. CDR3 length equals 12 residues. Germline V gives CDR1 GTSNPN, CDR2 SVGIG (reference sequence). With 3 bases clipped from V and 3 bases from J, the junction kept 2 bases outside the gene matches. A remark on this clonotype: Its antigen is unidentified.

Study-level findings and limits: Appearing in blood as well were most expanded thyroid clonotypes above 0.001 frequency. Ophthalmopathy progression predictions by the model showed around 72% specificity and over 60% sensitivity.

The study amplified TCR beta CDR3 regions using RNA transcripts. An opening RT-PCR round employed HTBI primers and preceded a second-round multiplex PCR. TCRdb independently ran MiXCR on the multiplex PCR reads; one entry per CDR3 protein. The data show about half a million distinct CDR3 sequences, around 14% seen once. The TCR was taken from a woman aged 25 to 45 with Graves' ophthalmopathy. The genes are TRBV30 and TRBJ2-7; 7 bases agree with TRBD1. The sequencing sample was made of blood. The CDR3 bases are TGTGCCTGGAGGCGACAGGGCTACGAGCAGTACTTC. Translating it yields CAWRRQGYEQYF.